Listed here are 16 T cell receptor beta chains from one sample, sequenced in a study of cytomegalovirus exposure and HLA in healthy donors. The study ran its PCR with 60 Vbeta and 13 Jbeta primers. Sequenced by immunoSEQ multiplex PCR; TCRdb stores in-frame clones only, minus some. The sample lists some 250,000 clones; 82% were seen once. The sequencing input was PBMCs. These TCRs come from a woman aged 35 to 49 in good health and CMV-seropositive.

This chain connects TRBV29-1 to TRBJ1-5; D is unresolved. The V gene lost 4 bases and the J gene lost 7 bases, with 14 bases spanning the gap. The CDR3 is 13 residues long. Per the germline V gene, CDR1 is SQVTM and CDR2 is ANQGSEA. The CDR3 DNA reads TGCAGCGTTGCCGGGATCGGGGAACAGCCCCAGCATTTT. Its translation is CSVAGIGEQPQHF.

This chain connects TRBV2 to TRBJ1-1; possible D gene TRBD1, 5 bases. This CDR3 region has 13 residues. Trimming pared 4 bases from V and 4 bases from J, leaving 10 bases between. Per the germline V gene, CDR1 is SNHLY and CDR2 is FYNNEI. CDR3 residues: CASSALGGTEAFF. The CDR3 nucleotides read TGTGCCAGCAGTGCATTGGGGGGCACTGAAGCTTTCTTT.

This rearrangement joins TRBV7-8 to TRBJ1-2; tentatively, D is TRBD1 (5 bases). The ends were cut back, 1 base at V and 4 bases at J, with 13 bases in the middle. There are 15 residues in the CDR3. Germline assignment: CDR1 SGHVS and CDR2 FQNEAQ. CDR3 sequence reads: CASSLVRVQGYGYTF. CDR3 nucleotides: TGTGCCAGCAGCTTAGTCCGGGTTCAGGGCTATGGCTACACCTTC. Filled out from reference TRBV7-8 and TRBJ1-2, the complete variable domain reads GAGVSQSPRYKVAKRGQDVALRCDPISGHVSLFWYQQALGQGPEFLTYFQNEAQLDKSGLPSDRFFAERPEGSVSTLKIQRTQQEDSAVYLCASSLVRVQGYGYTFGSGTRLTVV.

This clone was counted a few times. V and J are TRBV5-1 and TRBJ1-1; D remains ambiguous. Germline V gene data show CDR1 as SGHRS and CDR2 as YFSETQ. Trimming took off 5 bases at V and 0 bases at J, with 11 bases between the two ends. The CDR3 contains 14 residues. The CDR3 bases are TGCGCCAGCAGGTTCGCGGGATTGAACACTGAAGCTTTCTTT. Protein: CASRFAGLNTEAFF. The full variable domain, in which reference TRBV5-1 and TRBJ1-1 provide the parts outside the CDR3, is KAGVTQTPRYLIKTRGQQVTLSCSPISGHRSVSWYQQTPGQGLQFLFEYFSETQRNKGNFPGRFSGRQFSNSRSEMNVSTLELGDSALYLCASRFAGLNTEAFFGQGTRLTVV.

The chain combines TRBV14 with TRBJ1-1; 9 positions agree with TRBD1. In germline, CDR1 is SGHDN, CDR2 FVKESK. This CDR3 has 14 residues. The V segment lost 3 bases and the J segment 11 bases; nucleotides outside the gene matches: 10. The CDR3 DNA is TGTGCCAGCAGCCAGTCCGGGACAGGGAGTAACGCTTTCTTT. Protein: CASSQSGTGSNAFF.

The V call is TRBV18, the J call TRBJ1-5; 8 bases align to TRBD1. This CDR3 has 14 residues. Trimming at V came to 4 bases and at J to 2 bases, leaving 1 base not matched to a gene. The germline V gene encodes CDR1 KGHSH and CDR2 LQKENI. The CDR3 DNA reads TGTGCCAGCTCACAGGACAGGGGCAATCAGCCCCAGCATTTT. Protein sequence: CASSQDRGNQPQHF. The whole variable domain, filled in from reference TRBV18 and TRBJ1-5, reads NAGVMQNPRHLVRRRGQEARLRCSPMKGHSHVYWYRQLPEEGLKFMVYLQKENIIDESGMPKERFSAEFPKEGPSILRIQQVVRGDSAAYFCASSQDRGNQPQHFGDGTRLSIL.

The genes are TRBV5-6 and TRBJ1-3; perhaps TRBD1 as D (5 bases). Germline assignment: CDR1 SGHDT and CDR2 YYEEEE. Trimming removed 2 bases at V and 4 bases at J, with 10 bases between. CDR3 length equals 14 residues. Here the CDR3 reads CASSLSGRGNTIYF. CDR3 nucleotides: TGTGCCAGCAGCTTATCAGGGAGGGGAAACACCATATATTTT.

The V and J genes are TRBV7-9 and TRBJ2-2; TRBD1 aligns across 8 bases. The CDR3 length is 15 residues. In germline, CDR1 is SEHNR, CDR2 FQNEAQ (reference sequence). The V gene end was trimmed by 5 bases and the J gene end by 1 base; junction bases not matched to a gene: 3. CDR3: CASSRRGLNTGELFF. CDR3 nucleotide sequence: TGTGCCAGCAGCCGCAGGGGGCTGAACACCGGGGAGCTGTTTTTT.

This clone has more than one count but fewer than ten. This chain joins TRBV7-2 and TRBJ1-1, with 7 bases lining up with TRBD1. CDR3 length: 16 amino acids. The V gene end was trimmed by 4 bases and the J gene end by 1 base; junction bases not matched to a gene: 9. Germline assignment: CDR1 SGHTA and CDR2 FQGNSA. The CDR3 coding sequence is TGTGCCAGCAGCTCGCCCCGGAGACAGGGGAACACTGAAGCTTTCTTT. Translating it yields CASSSPRRQGNTEAFF.

The V gene is TRBV2, the J gene TRBJ2-2; 15 bases are a match to TRBD2. Per germline, CDR1 SNHLY and CDR2 FYNNEI. The CDR3 is 14 residues long. V shed 10 bases and J 5 bases; nucleotides not matched to a gene: 2. The CDR3 region has the DNA TGTGCCATCGGGACTAGCGGGAGGACCGGGGAGCTGTTTTTT. Translation: CAIGTSGRTGELFF.

The chain combines TRBV2 with TRBJ2-1, with TRBD2 matching 11 bases. The CDR3 spans 15 residues. The trim removed 5 bases at V and 6 bases at J, leaving 6 bases unmatched. The germline V gene has CDR1 SNHLY and CDR2 FYNNEI. In DNA, the CDR3 is TGTGCCAGCAGTTCTCTAGCGGGGGGCATCAATGAGCAGTTCTTC. Residues: CASSSLAGGINEQFF.

This clone was picked up one time. The chain combines TRBV7-9 with TRBJ1-2; the match to TRBD1 covers 8 bases. The CDR3 loop spans 15 amino acids. Per the germline V gene, CDR1 is SEHNR and CDR2 is FQNEAQ (reference sequence). V lost 1 base and J lost 1; bases outside the gene matches: 2. This CDR3 is CASSLVDRDNYGYTF. Written as DNA, the CDR3 is TGTGCCAGCAGCTTAGTGGACAGGGATAACTATGGCTACACCTTC.

This clone came up once. J is TRBJ1-3 and V is TRBV5-1; 9 bases are a match to TRBD1. Trimming cost V 0 bases and J 2 bases; bases outside gene matches: 6. Germline-derived CDR1 and CDR2 are SGHRS and YFSETQ. The CDR3 has 17 residues. In DNA, the CDR3 is TGCGCCAGCAGCTTGGCGACAGGGGGATATGCTGGAAACACCATATATTTT. Translated, it gives CASSLATGGYAGNTIYF.

The J gene is TRBJ2-7, the V gene TRBV7-2, with D maybe TRBD1 (5 bases). Trimming left V 3 bases short and J 2 bases short, with 11 bases between. The CDR3 consists of 14 residues. Germline CDR1 reads SGHTA; CDR2 reads FQGNSA. As DNA, the CDR3 is TGTGCCAGCAGCTTCTCGCGCAGGGCCTACGAGCAGTACTTC. Encoded protein: CASSFSRRAYEQYF.

In its sample, this clone was seen a few times. The V call is TRBV7-9, the J call TRBJ1-3, with D perhaps TRBD1 (5 bases). The CDR3 is made up of 16 amino acids. The germline gives CDR1 SEHNR, CDR2 FQNEAQ (reference sequence). V was cut by 2 bases and J by 3 bases, with 14 bases left in between. The CDR3 DNA reads TGTGCCAGCAGCTTATCGGGCAGGGCAAGTGGAAACACCATATATTTT. This sequence encodes CASSLSGRASGNTIYF.

The chain is built from TRBV6-5 and TRBJ2-7; the D gene is possibly TRBD1 (6 bases). Germline V CDR1 and CDR2: MNHEY, SVGAGI. The CDR3 is 15 amino acids. Trimming took 5 bases from V and 0 from J, leaving 14 bases between them. The CDR3 here is CASSNRDTLSYEQYF. CDR3 DNA: TGTGCCAGCAGTAACCGGGACACACTCTCCTACGAGCAGTACTTC.